This T cell receptor (beta chain) was observed in a study of PD-1 blockade in classical Hodgkin lymphoma. General study points: Complete responders' baseline diversity resembled that of newly diagnosed patients.

Trimming at V came to 2 bases and at J to 8 bases, leaving 7 bases not matched to a gene. The CDR3 consists of 15 residues. CDR1 and CDR2 (germline): LGHNA, YSLEER. The time point was: cycle 4 day 1 (C4D1), after around six weeks of nivolumab. Each of the patients experienced relapse following autologous stem cell transplantation, and their brentuximab vedotin exposure differed. The table came from immunoSEQ multiplex PCR; TCRdb's copy has only in-frame clones and leaves some out. In the table there are 90,000 to 110,000 clones, roughly 87% of which are singletons. With respect to this clone: What it binds is not known.

The receptor was derived from a human donor with classical Hodgkin lymphoma. The sequencing used peripheral blood mononuclear cells (PBMCs), collected before the fourth cycle of nivolumab. V and J are TRBV4-3 and TRBJ1-4, with 8 bases fitting TRBD1. CDR3 region: CASSQQGARGEKLFF. CDR3 bases: TGCGCCAGCAGCCAACAGGGGGCGAGAGGCGAAAAACTGTTTTTT.